This TCR beta chain is drawn from a study of tumor-infiltrating lymphocytes in primary liver carcinoma. In the study overall: Patients were men and women aged 30 to 69 years. Sequenced samples came back with roughly 3.5 to 8 million productive TCRbeta reads, and the counts looked alike across tissue types.

In this sample, this clonotype turned up once. Since no conserved phenylalanine or tryptophan closes the CDR3, a read error is the likely cause. The DNA is left out, because the CDR3 cannot be placed on it with certainty; the CDR3 is given as TCRdb lists it. TCR beta cDNA was reverse-transcribed from about 500 ng of total RNA. The reaction used a constant-region primer and ProtoScript II reverse transcriptase. Sequencing libraries for TCR beta derived from three nested multiplex PCR rounds that used slightly modified ARM-PCR. The study ran its first two PCR rounds for roughly 11 cycles each, using TRBV1-TRBV30 forward primers and a C-beta reverse primer. Via MiXCR, TCRdb re-called the multiplex PCR reads, giving one row per CDR3 protein. The repertoire has about 92,000 distinct CDR3 sequences, about 70% of them found once; the top ten carry around 25%. Investigators took RNA and DNA out together from 20-30 mg of unsorted bulk tissue. None of the patients had received treatment, and all had chronic HBV infection.

CDR1 is MGHDK, CDR2 SYGVNS, per germline. The CDR3 region is 16 residues in length, termini included. The sequence came from a man aged 40-49 years with primary liver carcinoma and hepatitis B virus infection. The material sequenced was tumor-adjacent normal liver tissue. This sequence joins TRBV25-1 and TRBJ2-3. The CDR3 here is CASSDQIPSGTDTHYS.